This T cell receptor (beta chain) was recovered during a study of cytomegalovirus exposure and HLA in healthy donors. Study-level points and caveats: Rare TCR sequences dominated, though some public TCRs recurred in many donors. Based on reports, TCR beta sequences accurately predicted HLA-A and HLA-B alleles for most subjects. Apart from CMV serostatus, no immune exposure information was available.

The PCR had 60 Vbeta and 13 Jbeta primers. The repertoire was sequenced with immunoSEQ multiplex PCR; TCRdb's copy has only in-frame clones and lacks some. Of under 300,000 clones detected, approximately 82% appear once; the ten largest clones hold 8%. Concerning this clone itself: Antigen unknown.

Sequenced: PBMCs. This TCR derives from a woman aged 60-75 years in good health and CMV-seropositive.

CDR3 region: CASSFADTQYF. DNA for the CDR3: TGTGCCAGCAGCTTCGCAGATACGCAGTATTTT. The chain couples TRBV5-4 to TRBJ2-3; D ambiguous. The CDR3 covers 11 residues. V was pared by 2 bases and J by 4 bases, with 2 bases between. CDR1 SGHNT and CDR2 YYREEE come from the germline V gene (reference sequence).